This T cell receptor beta chain was observed in a study of T cell responses to AZD1222 COVID-19 vaccine. Germline V lookup: CDR1 SEHNR, CDR2 FQNEAQ (reference sequence). The V and J ends lost 5 bases and 0 bases respectively, with 13 bases between them. CDR3 length: 16 amino acids. Sequencing was performed with immunoSEQ multiplex PCR; in TCRdb, only in-frame clones are kept and a portion is missing. This table holds about 120,000 clones, 90% found once. The genes are TRBV7-9 and TRBJ1-4, with a tentative D call TRBD1 (5 bases). The sequencing here drew on peripheral blood, taken on day 0 of AZD1222 vaccination. The receptor was derived from an adult in good health. The CDR3 DNA sequence: TGTGCCAGCAGCCCTATTCCGACAGCAACTAATGAAAAACTGTTTTTT. It codes for CASSPIPTATNEKLFF.